Listed here are 3 T cell receptor beta chains from one sample, sequenced in a study of blood T cells in healthy people across ages (dated by TCRdb to between 2015 and 2016). Libraries came from 5' RACE. Sequenced using an Illumina HiSeq 2500. The second PCR ran for roughly 7 to 12 cycles and used a J-beta primer mix along with a sample-barcoded 5' primer. TCRdb reran the public reads through fastp at Q25 and MiXCR, keeping productive beta chains. Entries are consolidated by CDR3 protein sequence, retaining the most common genes and DNA. This sample comprises hundreds of thousands of distinct CDR3 sequences, around 28% of them detected only once. Approximately 15% of the sample is taken by the ten largest. Sample: blood. The receptor set was obtained from a woman older than 75 in good health.

This clonotype was detected ten times or more. The V and J genes are TRBV27 and TRBJ2-7, with D uncertain. The V gene lost 4 bases and the J gene lost 5 bases, with 15 bases spanning the gap. This CDR3 contains 14 residues. Germline lookup yields CDR1 MNHEY and CDR2 SMNVEV (reference sequence). Here the CDR3 DNA reads TGTGCCAGCAGTTGGTCCTTTCAGCACCACGAGCAGTACTTC. Amino acids: CASSWSFQHHEQYF.

Ten or more counts support this clonotype. This sequence joins TRBV27 and TRBJ1-2, with D tentatively TRBD1 (6 bases). This CDR3 comprises 14 residues. Trimming pared 2 bases from V and 4 bases from J, leaving 11 bases between. Per the germline V gene, CDR1 is MNHEY and CDR2 is SMNVEV (reference sequence). The CDR3 region is CASSLRAGVYGYTF. CDR3 nucleotide sequence: TGTGCCAGCAGTTTACGGGCAGGGGTCTATGGCTACACCTTC.

This clonotype was found many times. The chain uses TRBV15 and TRBJ2-4, with a weak D call TRBD2 (7 bases). In germline, CDR1 is LNHNV, CDR2 YYDKDF (reference sequence). V was pared by 1 base and J by 2 bases, with 15 bases between. The length of the CDR3 is 17 residues. Here the CDR3 reads CATSRATGGGSKNIQYF. CDR3 coding DNA: TGTGCCACCAGCAGAGCTACGGGGGGCGGTTCCAAAAACATTCAGTACTTC.